The rows below give T cell receptor beta chains drawn from one sample of a study of T cells in Graves' hyperthyroidism and ophthalmopathy. One entry per CDR3 protein results from TCRdb running MiXCR on the multiplex PCR reads. The data hold 200,000 to 250,000 distinct CDR3 sequences, with 18% observed a single time. Sequencing was done on a sample of blood. The receptors were gathered from a man in his forties with Graves' hyperthyroidism. CDR3s include the opening cysteine and the closing phenylalanine or tryptophan. Fields, in order: V gene, J gene, CDR3 protein.

TRBV11-2	TRBJ1-4	CASSLDLWTSGDEKLFF
TRBV12-3/TRBV12-4	TRBJ2-7	CASSADRNRFDEQYF
TRBV2	TRBJ1-4	CASSEGTGSSEKLFF
TRBV5-6	TRBJ2-1	CASSPGTGLVIYEQFF
TRBV6-6	TRBJ1-1	CASSYSRRGTEAFF
TRBV4-2	TRBJ1-2	CASSQDWGGYGYTF
TRBV7-3	TRBJ2-1	CASNQAGGPGVGFF
TRBV6-1	TRBJ2-1	CASRPQGGIYNEQFF
TRBV7-9	TRBJ1-1	CASSSRQGALTEAFF
TRBV5-6	TRBJ2-1	CASSSLTGGPYNEQFF
TRBV6-1	TRBJ1-1	CASNRGNTEAFF
TRBV20-1	TRBJ1-5	CSAEQEYQPQHF
TRBV4-3	TRBJ1-2	CASSQERSRMIGYTF
TRBV28	TRBJ2-5	CASRHDPSETQYF
TRBV24-1	TRBJ2-5	CATSDSGLARETQYF
TRBV5-1	TRBJ2-7	CASSQERDYEQYF
TRBV7-2	TRBJ2-2	CASSFPSGTLNTGELFF
TRBV28	TRBJ2-7	CASLRTGAVYEQYF
TRBV9	TRBJ2-1	CASSAPGSPFYNEQFF
TRBV7-9	TRBJ1-1	CASSLESYPTNTEAFF
TRBV27	TRBJ1-5	CASSSTGQSNQPQHF
TRBV4-3	TRBJ2-7	CASSPAFLGSYEQYF
TRBV30	TRBJ1-5	CAWSERVSNNQPQHF
TRBV6-1	TRBJ1-5	CASSPGHSNQPQHF
TRBV11-2	TRBJ2-3	CASSLAGGPQDTQYF
TRBV20-1	TRBJ2-7	CSATGRSSYEQYF
TRBV6-2/TRBV6-3	TRBJ1-2	CASSYRPGGGDGYTF
TRBV7-3	TRBJ1-6	CASGTGSNSPLHF
TRBV11-2	TRBJ2-5	CASSVQLSQETQYF
TRBV24-1	TRBJ2-3	CATSASDTSTDTQYF
TRBV19	TRBJ1-6	CASSIGGPEASYNSPLHF
TRBV6-1	TRBJ1-2	CASSGPGQESTLGYGYTF
TRBV7-6	TRBJ2-3	CASSSPGAGSTDTQYF
TRBV7-2	TRBJ2-7	CASSPSGAYEQYF
TRBV30	TRBJ1-2	CACVKAPGTGGNYGYTF
TRBV11-3	TRBJ2-2	CASSLRSGTGELFF
TRBV27	TRBJ1-5	CASSTLGQVRGPQHF
TRBV28	TRBJ1-5	CASSSRTAQFSNQPQHF
TRBV20-1	TRBJ1-5	CSALPDRVGNQPQHF
TRBV7-8	TRBJ2-7	CAAAPGTGGYEQYF
TRBV7-8	TRBJ1-1	CASTHPNLQAFF
TRBV20-1	TRBJ2-1	CSTRGDNNEQFF
TRBV7-8	TRBJ2-5	CASTSFGGGGGGRKETQYF
TRBV6-5	TRBJ1-5	CASSYSSNQPQHF
TRBV20-1	TRBJ2-5	CSASGQGGETQYF
TRBV9	TRBJ2-7	CASSPSLPALDRGKYEQYF
TRBV6-5	TRBJ1-1	CASSYSILGEAFF